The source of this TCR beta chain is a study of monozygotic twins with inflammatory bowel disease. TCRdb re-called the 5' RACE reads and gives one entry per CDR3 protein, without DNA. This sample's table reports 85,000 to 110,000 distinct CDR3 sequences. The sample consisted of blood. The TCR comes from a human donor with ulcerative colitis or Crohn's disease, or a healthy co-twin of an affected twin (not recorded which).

CDR3 region: CASSALSRGNQPQHF. The V gene is TRBV6-1, the J gene TRBJ1-5; TCRdb designates TRBD1, a call that cannot be tested without DNA. Germline V gene lookup returns CDR1 MNHNS and CDR2 SASEGT. The CDR3 length is 15 residues.